These 21 T cell receptor beta chains were all obtained from the same sample, sequenced in a study of CXCR3-negative and CXCR3-positive naive CD8 T cells. The TRB cDNA libraries were prepared by 5' RACE with UMI labels. TCRdb re-called the 5' RACE reads, yielding one record per CDR3 amino acid sequence without DNA. This repertoire includes more than 35,000 distinct CDR3 sequences. The source material was memory CD8+ T cells from blood. The receptors originated from a human donor in good health. Some clones in this sample may be carry-over from other donors' samples.

This chain connects TRBV12-3 or TRBV12-4 to TRBJ2-2; no DNA is available, so the TRBD1 call from TCRdb remains unchecked. The length of the CDR3 is 15 residues. CDR3 loop: CASSNRDLRTGELFF.

The chain recombines TRBV29-1 with TRBJ1-2; TCRdb outputs TRBD1, but without DNA this stays unchecked. Looked up from germline, CDR1 is SQVTM and CDR2 is ANQGSEA. The CDR3 extends over 14 amino acids. CDR3 in amino acids: CSVEDRGPPYGYTF. The whole variable domain, filled in from reference TRBV29-1 and TRBJ1-2, reads SAVISQKPSRDICQRGTSLTIQCQVDSQVTMMFWYRQQPGQSLTLIATANQGSEATYESGFVIDKFPISRPNLTFSTLTVSNMSPEDSSIYLCSVEDRGPPYGYTFGSGTRLTVV.

The chain couples TRBV6-2 or TRBV6-3 to TRBJ2-1; as DNA is missing, the TRBD2 call by TCRdb cannot be tested. The CDR3 has 15 amino acids. The V gene's germline CDR1 is MNHEY and CDR2 SVGEGT. CDR3 in amino acids: CASSLSGGDANEQFF.

The chain employs TRBV6-2 or TRBV6-3 and TRBJ2-3; TCRdb names TRBD1, which stays unverified in the absence of DNA. The CDR3 spans 13 residues. Germline assignment: CDR1 MNHEY and CDR2 SVGEGT. The CDR3 spells CASRGGLTDTQYF.

This clonotype is classed as medium-sized by frequency. The rearrangement joins TRBV20-1 to TRBJ1-5. This CDR3 contains 13 residues. Germline V gene sequence: CDR1 DFQATT, CDR2 SNEGSKA (reference sequence). This CDR3 reads CSAPQLANQPQHF.

This chain uses TRBV4-3 with TRBJ2-7. Germline V gene sequence: CDR1 LGHNA, CDR2 YSLEER. The CDR3 length is 15 residues. CDR3: CASSQDLGGSYEQYF.

CDR3 loop: CSVELRDRGYNEQFF. The chain carries TRBV29-1 and TRBJ2-1; TCRdb calls TRBD1, which cannot be checked without DNA. CDR3 length equals 15 residues. Germline CDR1 and CDR2: SQVTM and ANQGSEA.

The V and J genes are TRBV29-1 and TRBJ1-2; TCRdb gives TRBD1 as the D gene, but with no DNA this cannot be confirmed. This CDR3 comprises 15 residues. CDR1 and CDR2 from the germline V gene are SQVTM and ANQGSEA. CDR3 sequence: CSVQTGEPAIYGYTF.

The J gene is TRBJ2-2, the V gene TRBV6-4. Germline assignment: CDR1 MRHNA and CDR2 SNTAGT. This CDR3 contains 13 residues. CDR3 region: CASSDTGTGELFF.

The chain carries TRBV6-6 and TRBJ1-1. Germline V CDR1 and CDR2: MNHNY, SVGAGI (reference sequence). The CDR3 is 12 amino acids. CDR3 residues: CASRLPDGEAFF.

The rearrangement links TRBV7-2 to TRBJ2-3; TCRdb calls TRBD2, which cannot be checked without DNA. Germline assignment: CDR1 SGHTA and CDR2 FQGNSA. This CDR3 spans 19 amino acids. CDR3: CASSQKGFSGGASTDTQYF.

This sequence joins TRBV19 and TRBJ2-7. In germline, CDR1 is LNHDA, CDR2 SQIVND (reference sequence). This CDR3 has 13 residues. The CDR3 region is CASSSGRTYEQYF. The full variable domain, with the rest looked up from reference TRBV19 and TRBJ2-7, is DGGITQSPKYLFRKEGQNVTLSCEQNLNHDAMYWYRQDPGQGLRLIYYSQIVNDFQKGDIAEGYSVSREKKESFPLTVTSAQKNPTAFYLCASSSGRTYEQYFGPGTRLTVT.

CDR3 amino acids: CASSQEEGLEEKLFF. This chain uses TRBV4-2 with TRBJ1-4. CDR1 LGHNA and CDR2 YNFKEQ come from the germline V gene. The CDR3 totals 15 residues.

CDR3 sequence: CASSEFFSLSGANVLTF. The gene calls are TRBV25-1 and TRBJ2-6; TCRdb reports TRBD2, a call that lacks DNA to check it against. The CDR3 has 17 amino acids. Germline lookup yields CDR1 MGHDK and CDR2 SYGVNS.

The chain employs TRBV20-1 and TRBJ1-5. The CDR3 contains 12 residues. CDR1 is DFQATT and CDR2 is SNEGSKA in the germline V gene (reference sequence). CDR3 region: CSAPVSNQPQHF.

The chain couples TRBV7-9 to TRBJ1-5; TCRdb gives TRBD1 as the D gene, but with no DNA this cannot be confirmed. Germline loops: CDR1 SEHNR, CDR2 FQNEAQ (reference sequence). The CDR3 length is 14 residues. CDR3 amino acids: CASSRTGYNQPQHF.

CDR3 protein: CASSFGLGSEQYF. The chain couples TRBV5-5 to TRBJ2-7. The CDR3 has 13 amino acids. Germline CDR1 reads SGHKS; CDR2 reads YYEKEE (reference sequence).

The chain couples TRBV29-1 to TRBJ2-7; absent DNA, TCRdb's TRBD2 call cannot be checked. Germline loops: CDR1 SQVTM, CDR2 ANQGSEA. This CDR3 comprises 14 residues. The CDR3 sequence is CSVETGTQSYEQYF.

The chain joins TRBV12-3 or TRBV12-4 to TRBJ1-5; with no DNA, the TCRdb D assignment of TRBD1 cannot be verified. The CDR3 contains 16 residues. The CDR3: CASSLETGKEDQPQHF.

The chain links TRBV18 to TRBJ1-5; lacking DNA, the TRBD1 call made by TCRdb goes unchecked. Germline V gene sequence: CDR1 KGHSH, CDR2 LQKENI. The CDR3 spans 15 residues. CDR3 sequence reads: CASSSGIQGNQPQHF.

The rearrangement uses TRBV4-3 and TRBJ2-5; TCRdb's D gene call, TRBD2, goes unchecked for lack of DNA. Germline-derived CDR1 and CDR2 are LGHNA and YSLEER. This CDR3 is 14 amino acids long. This CDR3 is CASSQDRGQETQYF.